Listed here is a single TCR beta chain. The V and J ends lost 1 base and 8 bases respectively, with 13 bases between them. Germline CDR1 and CDR2: SGHRS and YFSETQ. The CDR3 has 14 amino acids. This record belongs to a study of blood T cell repertoires in COVID-19. On the study more broadly: COVID-19 samples from acute and convalescent phases originated in the United States, Italy and Spain. T cells, B-cell-depleted T cells, or PBMCs provided the cDNA or gDNA that served as material.

In the authors' workflow: Amplification of reference gene primers was used by the study to estimate nucleated cell counts. Only in-frame clones appear in the TCRdb table, and some are missing; sequencing was by immunoSEQ multiplex PCR. The V and J calls and clone size come from that table; D and trimming were worked out from the DNA. Among more than 200,000 clones listed, over 75% were seen once. The V gene is TRBV5-1, the J gene TRBJ2-1, with D perhaps TRBD1 (6 bases). This receptor was obtained from a man between 45 and 60 years old with acute or convalescent COVID-19. The sample comprised peripheral blood. This CDR3 reads CASSLNRARDEQFF. As DNA, the CDR3 is TGCGCCAGCAGCTTGAACAGGGCCCGGGATGAGCAGTTCTTC.